A selection of T cell receptor beta chains follows, all from one sample in a study of naive and memory T cell subsets. MiXCR, run by TCRdb on the UMI-ligation and nested PCR reads, gives a single entry per CDR3 protein. The sample records over 110,000 distinct CDR3 sequences, approximately 20% being singletons. Input material: naive CD8+ T cells from blood. The receptor set was obtained from a human donor in good health. Both conserved end residues are part of each CDR3.

V: TRBV6-5; CDR3: CASSSLRQDNTGELFF
V: TRBV27; CDR3: CASSIDSYNEQFF
V: TRBV7-2; CDR3: CASSFGGPGLEEQFF
V: TRBV7-9; CDR3: CASSSYVKETQYF
V: TRBV6-5; CDR3: CASSYSKGAGELFF
V: TRBV12-3/TRBV12-4; CDR3: CASSLLQPPNEQFF
V: TRBV4-2; CDR3: CASSPGDRLNTEAFF
V: TRBV20-1; CDR3: CSARAISGRANNEQFF
V: TRBV20-1; CDR3: CSASKGGADTQYF
V: TRBV20-1; CDR3: CSASDSHATNEKLFF
V: TRBV9; CDR3: CASSVALTSPHNEQFF
V: TRBV14; CDR3: CASSQETLAGGVNEQFF
V: TRBV7-8; CDR3: CASSLEGLLNEQFF
V: TRBV28; CDR3: CASTLVGGADEQYF
V: TRBV24-1; CDR3: CATSDPGQTSYNEQFF
V: TRBV5-1; CDR3: CASSLLAEPTKYQETQYF
V: TRBV15; CDR3: CATSRVGQGYQPQHF
V: TRBV6-5; CDR3: CASSPDRGPWSTEAFF
V: TRBV28; CDR3: CASSTLAGSYNEQFF
V: TRBV27; CDR3: CASSARGEPYNEQFF
V: TRBV12-5; CDR3: CASGLQGRVEQYF
V: TRBV7-2; CDR3: CASSLIAGPQETQYF
V: TRBV2; CDR3: CASSEGLVAKNIQYF
V: TRBV5-5; CDR3: CASSLDRQETQYF
V: TRBV4-1; CDR3: CASSPGGYQETQYF
V: TRBV20-1; CDR3: CSARPGTDRSYEQYF
V: TRBV28; CDR3: CASSTQTGGLSYEQYF
V: TRBV27; CDR3: CASTLSPQGASYNEQFF
V: TRBV6-7; CDR3: CASSYPDRKNVYNSPLHF
V: TRBV7-7; CDR3: CASSPAPTSYEQYF
V: TRBV7-2; CDR3: CASSLALLLAGGSGTDTQYF
V: TRBV7-6; CDR3: CASSRLENIGETQYF
V: TRBV12-3/TRBV12-4; CDR3: CASSLQITLAGAISYEQYF
V: TRBV4-1; CDR3: CASSPGQGGAYEQYF
V: TRBV19; CDR3: CASSIGGIYNEQFF
V: TRBV28; CDR3: CASSDLSAGGAGGELFF
V: TRBV27; CDR3: CASSFVGGSDTQYF
V: TRBV20-1; CDR3: CSARDFQGRTSGANVLTF
V: TRBV27; CDR3: CASSLLIITGEPIEQYF
V: TRBV6-6; CDR3: CASRGTGYQPQHF
V: TRBV25-1; CDR3: CASSTGRAQDTQYF
V: TRBV4-1; CDR3: CASSQETVYEQYF
V: TRBV28; CDR3: CASSFEGLAKYNEQFF